Listed below are T cell receptor beta chains from one sample, sequenced in a study of cytomegalovirus exposure and HLA in healthy donors. Libraries were prepared by immunoSEQ multiplex PCR; TCRdb keeps only in-frame clonotypes and omits some of them. The top ten hold over 10% of the sample, which has approximately 120,000 clones, under 80% seen once. Sequencing was performed on PBMCs. The origin of the receptors is an older woman in good health and CMV-seropositive. Each CDR3 is given with its conserved first and last residue. The D gene is left open where the match is weak. A row's size may be missing; if present it is once, few, many or a size class.

v_gene: TRBV30; abundance: NA; j_gene: TRBJ1-6; d_gene: NA; CDR3aa: CAWRSEGIRNSPLHF; CDR3nt: TGTGCCTGGAGGTCGGAGGGTATAAGGAATTCACCCCTCCACTTT
v_gene: TRBV5-5; abundance: NA; j_gene: TRBJ2-7; d_gene: NA; CDR3aa: CASSPGTNYEQYF; CDR3nt: TGTGCCAGCAGCCCCGGGACAAACTACGAGCAGTACTTC
v_gene: TRBV9; abundance: few; j_gene: TRBJ2-3; d_gene: TRBD1; CDR3aa: CASSVAGQGDTDTQYF; CDR3nt: TGTGCCAGCAGCGTAGCTGGACAGGGGGACACAGATACGCAGTATTTT
v_gene: TRBV11-2; abundance: NA; j_gene: TRBJ2-1; d_gene: NA; CDR3aa: CASSPSGNEQFF; CDR3nt: TGTGCCAGCAGCCCATCGGGCAATGAGCAGTTCTTC
v_gene: TRBV6-1; abundance: NA; j_gene: TRBJ1-1; d_gene: TRBD1; CDR3aa: CASSGYRGQGNTEAFF; CDR3nt: TGTGCCAGCAGTGGTTACAGGGGGCAGGGGAACACTGAAGCTTTCTTT
v_gene: TRBV5-1; abundance: NA; j_gene: TRBJ1-1; d_gene: NA; CDR3aa: CASSLEGAEAFF; CDR3nt: TGCGCCAGCAGCTTGGAAGGGGCTGAAGCTTTCTTT
v_gene: TRBV7-6; abundance: NA; j_gene: TRBJ2-2; d_gene: NA; CDR3aa: CASSPVQGPGELFF; CDR3nt: TGTGCCAGCAGCCCAGTCCAGGGCCCCGGGGAGCTGTTTTTT
v_gene: TRBV5-8; abundance: NA; j_gene: TRBJ1-4; d_gene: TRBD1; CDR3aa: CASSSGQGLEKLFF; CDR3nt: TGTGCCAGCAGCTCGGGACAGGGGTTAGAAAAACTGTTTTTT
v_gene: TRBV4-2; abundance: once; j_gene: TRBJ2-7; d_gene: NA; CDR3aa: CASSQWRGPYEQYF; CDR3nt: TGTGCCAGCAGCCAATGGAGGGGACCCTACGAGCAGTACTTC
v_gene: TRBV6-5; abundance: NA; j_gene: TRBJ1-1; d_gene: NA; CDR3aa: CASSYGSRVGTEAFF; CDR3nt: TGTGCCAGCAGTTACGGGTCCAGGGTGGGCACTGAAGCTTTCTTT
v_gene: TRBV4-3; abundance: NA; j_gene: TRBJ1-5; d_gene: TRBD1; CDR3aa: CASRNQGGPQHF; CDR3nt: TGCGCCAGCAGGAACCAGGGGGGGCCCCAGCATTTT
v_gene: TRBV4-1; abundance: few; j_gene: TRBJ1-1; d_gene: NA; CDR3aa: CASSQDGRGNTEAFF; CDR3nt: TGCGCCAGCAGCCAAGATGGCAGGGGGAACACTGAAGCTTTCTTT
v_gene: TRBV6-5; abundance: few; j_gene: TRBJ2-3; d_gene: TRBD2; CDR3aa: CASSYSTSGKYF; CDR3nt: TGTGCCAGCAGTTACTCGACTAGCGGGAAGTATTTT
v_gene: TRBV13; abundance: NA; j_gene: TRBJ2-5; d_gene: TRBD1; CDR3aa: CASSSRTGIETQYF; CDR3nt: TGTGCCAGCAGCTCCCGGACAGGGATAGAGACCCAGTACTTC
v_gene: TRBV15; abundance: NA; j_gene: TRBJ2-7; d_gene: TRBD1; CDR3aa: CATSRPLTGKQYF; CDR3nt: TGTGCCACCAGCAGACCACTGACAGGGAAGCAGTACTTC
v_gene: TRBV30; abundance: NA; j_gene: TRBJ1-4; d_gene: TRBD1; CDR3aa: CASQTGGNSNEKLFF; CDR3nt: TGTGCATCTCAGACAGGGGGGAATTCTAATGAAAAACTGTTTTTT
v_gene: TRBV27; abundance: NA; j_gene: TRBJ1-2; d_gene: TRBD1; CDR3aa: CASSLRDRDYGYTF; CDR3nt: TGTGCCAGCAGTTTAAGGGACAGGGACTATGGCTACACCTTC
v_gene: TRBV14; abundance: NA; j_gene: TRBJ1-2; d_gene: NA; CDR3aa: CASSQEIRGSSGYTF; CDR3nt: TGTGCCAGCAGCCAAGAAATCAGAGGGTCAAGTGGCTACACCTTC
v_gene: TRBV30; abundance: once; j_gene: TRBJ1-1; d_gene: NA; CDR3aa: CAWSTTGPEAFF; CDR3nt: TGTGCCTGGAGTACTACAGGGCCTGAAGCTTTCTTT
v_gene: TRBV2; abundance: NA; j_gene: TRBJ1-1; d_gene: TRBD1; CDR3aa: CASSTISVRDRGRPDTEAFF; CDR3nt: TGTGCCAGCAGTACCATATCGGTCCGGGACAGGGGGCGCCCGGACACTGAAGCTTTCTTT
v_gene: TRBV7-2; abundance: NA; j_gene: TRBJ2-2; d_gene: NA; CDR3aa: CASSLEFGGELFF; CDR3nt: TGTGCCAGCAGCTTAGAATTCGGTGGGGAGCTGTTTTTT
v_gene: TRBV5-1; abundance: NA; j_gene: TRBJ1-5; d_gene: TRBD1; CDR3aa: CASSVLGQVNQPQHF; CDR3nt: TGCGCCAGCAGCGTTCTGGGACAGGTCAATCAGCCCCAGCATTTT
v_gene: TRBV19; abundance: once; j_gene: TRBJ1-5; d_gene: TRBD1; CDR3aa: CASSAPGGFNQPQHF; CDR3nt: TGTGCCAGTAGTGCCCCAGGGGGTTTCAATCAGCCCCAGCATTTT
v_gene: TRBV7-2; abundance: once; j_gene: TRBJ1-5; d_gene: NA; CDR3aa: CASSLVHTGNQPQHF; CDR3nt: TGTGCCAGCAGCTTAGTACACACCGGCAATCAGCCCCAGCATTTT
v_gene: TRBV6-5; abundance: once; j_gene: TRBJ2-1; d_gene: TRBD2; CDR3aa: CASRRLAGDNEQFF; CDR3nt: TGTGCCAGCAGGAGACTAGCGGGAGACAATGAGCAGTTCTTC
v_gene: TRBV11-2; abundance: NA; j_gene: TRBJ2-1; d_gene: NA; CDR3aa: CASSLDGQGFYNEQFF; CDR3nt: TGTGCCAGCAGCTTAGATGGCCAGGGGTTCTACAATGAGCAGTTCTTC
v_gene: TRBV11-2; abundance: NA; j_gene: TRBJ1-3; d_gene: NA; CDR3aa: CASSLVGGSGNTIYF; CDR3nt: TGTGCCAGCAGCTTAGTGGGGGGTTCTGGAAACACCATATATTTT
v_gene: TRBV6-5; abundance: NA; j_gene: TRBJ1-3; d_gene: TRBD1; CDR3aa: CASRRQGVFGNTIYF; CDR3nt: TGTGCCAGCAGACGACAGGGGGTTTTTGGAAACACCATATATTTT
v_gene: TRBV7-2; abundance: few; j_gene: TRBJ2-3; d_gene: NA; CDR3aa: CASSLGVSRSTQYF; CDR3nt: TGTGCCAGCAGCTTAGGGGTTTCCAGGTCCACGCAGTATTTT